This passage covers 8 T cell receptor beta chains from one sample sequenced in a study of blood T cell repertoires in COVID-19. Clones were read by immunoSEQ multiplex PCR, and TCRdb kept only the in-frame ones, dropping some. The sample shows about 190,000 clones, 80% to 90% of them seen only once. The sequencing sample was made of peripheral blood. Receptors originate from a woman of 80 years or more with acute or convalescent COVID-19.

The gene calls are TRBV6-5 and TRBJ2-2; D might be TRBD2 (6 bases). This CDR3 has 13 residues. Looked up from germline, CDR1 is MNHEY and CDR2 is SVGAGI. V was shortened by 7 bases and J by 3 bases, with 9 bases between the two germline ends. This chain's CDR3 is CASMREYTGELFF. DNA for the CDR3: TGTGCCAGCATGCGGGAATACACCGGGGAGCTGTTTTTT.

The rearrangement joins TRBV5-4 to TRBJ1-1, with 10 bases that match TRBD1. With V trimmed by 4 bases and J by 7 bases, 16 bases remained unmatched. The CDR3 consists of 17 residues. The germline V gene encodes CDR1 SGHNT and CDR2 YYREEE (reference sequence). In nucleotides, the CDR3 is TGTGCCAGCAGCCGGCCTCCGCGTCCCGGGACAGGGGATGAAGCTTTCTTT. Translating gives CASSRPPRPGTGDEAFF.

CDR3 sequence (DNA): TGCAGTGCTGGTTCGAGGAATGAGCAGTTCTTC. Translated: CSAGSRNEQFF. The genes are TRBV20-1 and TRBJ2-1; D gene uncertain. Per the germline V gene, CDR1 is DFQATT and CDR2 is SNEGSKA (reference sequence). Deletions cut 5 bases from V and 7 bases from J, with 9 bases between. The CDR3 has 11 residues.

This chain links TRBV7-2 with TRBJ2-1, with D possibly TRBD1 on 6 matching bases. Germline lookup yields CDR1 SGHTA and CDR2 FQGNSA. V dropped 9 bases and J dropped 9 bases, with 18 bases sitting between them. This CDR3 region has 13 residues. CDR3 nucleotide sequence: TGTGCCAGTCACACAGGGTCCCGTCGTGAGCAGTTCTTC. Protein sequence: CASHTGSRREQFF.

This chain joins TRBV28 and TRBJ1-1; 8 bases match TRBD1. The CDR3 length is 14 residues. Germline loops: CDR1 MDHEN, CDR2 SYDVKM. Germline trimming cut 9 bases from V and 0 bases from J; bases unmatched to any gene: 6. The CDR3 DNA reads TGTGCCAGTCAGGGGGCTCATTTGAACACTGAAGCTTTCTTT. This translates into CASQGAHLNTEAFF. Looking up the rest from reference TRBV28 and TRBJ1-1 gives the full variable domain: DVKVTQSSRYLVKRTGEKVFLECVQDMDHENMFWYRQDPGLGLRLIYFSYDVKMKEKGDIPEGYSVSREKKERFSLILESASTNQTSMYLCASQGAHLNTEAFFGQGTRLTVV.

This chain links TRBV6-1 with TRBJ1-2; D is possibly TRBD1 (5 bases). Germline V gene lookup returns CDR1 MNHNS and CDR2 SASEGT. V lost 1 base and J 7 bases, leaving 10 bases between the germline ends. There are 13 residues in the CDR3. CDR3 DNA: TGTGCCAGCAGTGAAGTGGGACTGCGTGGCTACACCTTC. Amino acids: CASSEVGLRGYTF.

The genes are TRBV3-1 (or the pseudogene TRBV3-2) and TRBJ2-1; D is perhaps TRBD2 (6 bases). The CDR3 covers 13 residues. Germline lookup yields CDR1 LGHDT and CDR2 YNNKEL (reference sequence). Trimming removed 5 bases from V and 8 bases from J, with 13 bases in between. The chain's CDR3 is CASSRLVLYEQFF. CDR3 DNA sequence: TGTGCCAGCAGCAGACTAGTTCTTTATGAGCAGTTCTTC.

This clone was observed a few times. The genes are TRBV5-1 and TRBJ1-4; D is ambiguous. The CDR3 contains 14 residues. V shed 1 base and J shed 7 bases, with 11 bases lying between them. Germline V gene lookup returns CDR1 SGHRS and CDR2 YFSETQ. CDR3 loop: CASSLMGGGEKLFF. The CDR3 bases are TGCGCCAGCAGCTTGATGGGTGGCGGTGAAAAACTGTTTTTT.